These 31 T cell receptor beta chains came from one sample sequenced in a study of CD8+ T cells in alopecia areata. After isolation, RNA underwent reverse transcription to generate cDNA as the sequencing template. Using immunoSEQ multiplex PCR, the repertoire was profiled, and TCRdb retains in-frame clones only, with some absent. The sample yields some 200,000 clones, roughly three fifths seen once. Treatment here: oral pan-JAK inhibitor, 5-10 mg twice daily. The sample in question was CD4+ T cells sorted from blood, obtained at week 4, from a patient treated with tofacitinib. The receptors stem from a human donor with alopecia areata.

This clone was seen a handful of times. The J gene is TRBJ1-4, the V gene TRBV28, with 9 bases aligning to TRBD1. The CDR3 is 15 residues long. V trimming: 6 bases; J trimming: 5 bases; junction bases outside the gene matches: 7. Germline lookup yields CDR1 MDHEN and CDR2 SYDVKM. CDR3 bases: TGTGCCAGCAGCTTCCACGGGACAGGGAATGAAAAACTGTTTTTT. It encodes CASSFHGTGNEKLFF. Complete variable domain (other parts from reference TRBV28 and TRBJ1-4): DVKVTQSSRYLVKRTGEKVFLECVQDMDHENMFWYRQDPGLGLRLIYFSYDVKMKEKGDIPEGYSVSREKKERFSLILESASTNQTSMYLCASSFHGTGNEKLFFGSGTQLSVL.

The table lists this clone with a count of one. This rearrangement joins TRBV19 to TRBJ1-2, with D maybe TRBD1 (5 bases). This CDR3 spans 15 amino acids. Germline-derived CDR1 and CDR2 are LNHDA and SQIVND (reference sequence). V lost 5 bases and J lost 3, with 16 bases in between. CDR3 nucleotides: TGTGCCAGTAGTCCTCGGGTAGGGGTCGACTATGGCTACACCTTC. Encoded protein: CASSPRVGVDYGYTF. Drawing the rest from reference TRBV19 and TRBJ1-2, the complete variable domain is DGGITQSPKYLFRKEGQNVTLSCEQNLNHDAMYWYRQDPGQGLRLIYYSQIVNDFQKGDIAEGYSVSREKKESFPLTVTSAQKNPTAFYLCASSPRVGVDYGYTFGSGTRLTVV.

This clone appeared once. The chain joins TRBV6-5 to TRBJ2-3, with D maybe TRBD2 (6 bases). The V end lost 6 bases, the J end lost 0 bases, and 7 bases lay between the germline ends. Germline V gene data show CDR1 as MNHEY and CDR2 as SVGAGI. This CDR3 has 13 residues. CDR3 sequence reads: CASRGRSTDTQYF. The CDR3 nucleotides read TGTGCCAGCAGGGGGAGGAGCACAGATACGCAGTATTTT.

The rearrangement uses TRBV7-2 and TRBJ2-5; possibly TRBD2 for D (7 bases). CDR3 length: 14 amino acids. Trimming cost V 1 base and J 5 bases, with 11 bases left between them. Germline loops: CDR1 SGHTA, CDR2 FQGNSA. For the CDR3, the DNA is TGTGCCAGCAGCTTAGTGGGGGGGCTGGAGACCCAGTACTTC. Encoded protein: CASSLVGGLETQYF.

The chain carries TRBV30 and TRBJ2-1, with D perhaps given as TRBD1 or TRBD2 (6 bases each). V was cut by 2 bases and J by 2 bases, with 10 bases left in between. CDR1 is GTSNPN and CDR2 is SVGIG in the germline V gene (reference sequence). CDR3 length: 14 residues. The CDR3 loop is CAWSSGAPYNEQFF. The CDR3, as DNA: TGTGCCTGGAGTTCGGGGGCCCCCTACAATGAGCAGTTCTTC.

V usage is TRBV15 and J usage is TRBJ2-2, with D tentatively TRBD2 (7 bases). The CDR3 covers 17 residues. Germline assignment: CDR1 LNHNV and CDR2 YYDKDF (reference sequence). Trimming took off 0 bases at V and 5 bases at J, with 16 bases between the two ends. The DNA for the CDR3 is TGTGCCACCAGCAGAGATCTTAGGGGGGGCCCGACCGGGGAGCTGTTTTTT. It is translated as CATSRDLRGGPTGELFF.

In this sample, this clone turned up once. This chain connects TRBV7-2 to TRBJ2-1, with 11 bases identical to TRBD2. The trim removed 5 bases at V and 6 bases at J, leaving 3 bases unmatched. Germline CDR1 reads SGHTA; CDR2 reads FQGNSA. This CDR3 comprises 14 residues. The CDR3 nucleotides read TGTGCCAGCAGCACAGGGACTAGCGGCAATGAGCAGTTCTTC. It translates to CASSTGTSGNEQFF. The whole variable domain, filled in from reference TRBV7-2 and TRBJ2-1, reads GAGVSQSPSNKVTEKGKDVELRCDPISGHTALYWYRQSLGQGLEFLIYFQGNSAPDKSGLPSDRFSAERTGGSVSTLTIQRTQQEDSAVYLCASSTGTSGNEQFFGPGTRLTVL.

The chain joins TRBV6-5 to TRBJ2-5; 8 nucleotides line up with TRBD1. Germline CDR1 MNHEY, CDR2 SVGAGI. This CDR3 contains 15 residues. V shed 5 bases, J shed 3 bases, and the junction held 8 bases outside the gene matches. The CDR3 sequence: CASSDYRGDEETQYF. CDR3 in DNA: TGTGCCAGCAGTGACTACAGGGGGGACGAAGAGACCCAGTACTTC.

The chain links TRBV2 to TRBJ2-7, with D tentatively TRBD1 or TRBD2 (6 bases each). The CDR3 has 14 residues. Germline V gene sequence: CDR1 SNHLY, CDR2 FYNNEI. The V end was cut by 10 bases, the J end by 0 bases, with 16 bases between. CDR3 nucleotide sequence: TGTGCCACCCGCCCCCGGGGGCACTCCTACGAGCAGTACTTC. Its protein product is CATRPRGHSYEQYF.

This clone turned up a few times. The V and J genes are TRBV7-9 and TRBJ1-5; D uncertain. Germline-derived CDR1 and CDR2 are SEHNR and FQNEAQ (reference sequence). The V gene lost 5 bases and the J gene lost 2 bases, with 10 bases spanning the gap. The CDR3 length is 14 residues. DNA for the CDR3: TGTGCCAGCAGCGCCTTAGAGGGCAATCAGCCCCAGCATTTT. The encoded protein is CASSALEGNQPQHF.

The J gene is TRBJ1-6, the V gene TRBV5-1; D is unclear. The germline V gene encodes CDR1 SGHRS and CDR2 YFSETQ. The CDR3 spans 13 residues. The germline V and J ends were trimmed by 4 bases and 8 bases, with 10 bases remaining between them. CDR3 in amino acids: CASSTRTDSPLHF. The CDR3 DNA is TGCGCCAGCAGCACCCGGACGGATTCACCCCTCCACTTT.

This sequence joins TRBV28 and TRBJ1-5; D is possibly TRBD1 (5 bases). CDR3 length: 13 amino acids. Germline V CDR1 and CDR2: MDHEN, SYDVKM. Trimming took 1 base from V and 5 from J, leaving 6 bases between them. For the CDR3, the DNA is TGTGCCAGCAGTTTATCGGGGGATCAGCCCCAGCATTTT. Its translation: CASSLSGDQPQHF.

This rearrangement joins TRBV7-2 to TRBJ2-5; D might be TRBD1 or TRBD2, each matching 6 bases. CDR1 is SGHTA, CDR2 FQGNSA, per germline. V lost 2 bases to trimming and J lost 5 bases, with 15 bases between them. The CDR3 covers 15 residues. The CDR3 sequence is CASSLQGGGFETQYF. DNA for the CDR3: TGTGCCAGCAGCTTACAAGGAGGGGGATTCGAGACCCAGTACTTC.

The V and J genes are TRBV30 and TRBJ2-5; TRBD1 matches at 11 bases. CDR3 length equals 16 residues. The J segment lost 2 bases and the V segment lost 3 bases, leaving 8 bases of the junction unmatched. Germline V lookup: CDR1 GTSNPN, CDR2 SVGIG (reference sequence). DNA for the CDR3: TGTGCCTGGAGCGTCGGGACAGGGGGACGGCAAGAGACCCAGTACTTC. Encoded protein: CAWSVGTGGRQETQYF.

The chain links TRBV4-1 to TRBJ2-5; D might be TRBD1 (6 bases). CDR1 is MGHRA, CDR2 YSYEKL, per germline. The CDR3 length is 16 residues. V lost 4 bases, J lost 2 bases, and 17 bases lay in between. CDR3 coding DNA: TGCGCCAGCAGCCGATCCCAGGGTACAGGGCAAGAGACCCAGTACTTC. Amino acid sequence: CASSRSQGTGQETQYF.

This rearrangement joins TRBV30 to TRBJ1-2, with 9 bases identical to TRBD1. The CDR3 totals 13 residues. Germline CDR1 is GTSNPN and CDR2 is SVGIG (reference sequence). V gave up 7 bases and J gave up 5 bases; unmatched junction bases: 8. The CDR3 DNA follows: TGTGCCTCAAGGACAGGGGCTGAGTATGGCTACACCTTC. Protein product: CASRTGAEYGYTF.

Details on this clone: Germline is not matched at one junction end, which may reflect a read error. The CDR3 reads CAISDRGSGANVLTF. The DNA of the CDR3 is TGTGCCATCAGTGATAGGGGCTCTGGGGCCAACGTCCTGACTTTC. J is TRBJ2-6 and V is TRBV6-1; tentative D call: TRBD1 (5 bases). The CDR3 contains 15 residues. Germline CDR1 and CDR2: MNHNS and SASEGT.

V gene TRBV9 combines with J gene TRBJ1-6; D remains unclear. Germline V gene lookup returns CDR1 SGDLS and CDR2 YYNGEE. Trimming left V 3 bases short and J 14 bases short, with 24 bases between. The CDR3 extends over 16 amino acids. CDR3 bases: TGTGCCAGCAGCGCAGATATCGACGGCTCGGCTTCGGCCCTCCACTTT. It yields the protein CASSADIDGSASALHF.

This clone was counted a few times. The CDR3 region is CASRRGQVADTQYF. The CDR3 nucleotides read TGTGCCAGCAGACGCGGACAGGTCGCAGATACGCAGTATTTT. The V and J genes are TRBV28 and TRBJ2-3; 7 bases map to TRBD1. CDR1 and CDR2 (germline): MDHEN, SYDVKM. V lost 6 bases and J lost 4; bases outside the gene matches: 7. The CDR3 loop spans 14 amino acids.

Only a few counts were recorded for this clone. The rearrangement joins TRBV9 to TRBJ1-1, with D tentatively TRBD1 (5 bases). The CDR3 extends over 16 amino acids. Germline V gene lookup returns CDR1 SGDLS and CDR2 YYNGEE. Trimming left V 0 bases short and J 3 bases short, with 15 bases between. In nucleotides, the CDR3 is TGTGCCAGCAGCGTAGGAGGGACTTTCTTGGACACTGAAGCTTTCTTT. Translated: CASSVGGTFLDTEAFF.

CDR3: CAWSVLSGVQETQYF. As DNA, the CDR3 is TGTGCCTGGAGTGTACTCAGTGGGGTACAAGAGACCCAGTACTTC. The rearrangement joins TRBV30 to TRBJ2-5, with D unresolved. The V gene lost 0 bases and the J gene lost 2 bases, with 13 bases spanning the gap. The V gene's germline CDR1 is GTSNPN and CDR2 SVGIG (reference sequence). The CDR3 covers 15 residues.

The J gene is TRBJ2-3, the V gene TRBV7-9, with TRBD2 as a possible D gene (6 bases). CDR1 and CDR2 (germline): SEHNR, FQNEAQ (reference sequence). Trimming took 5 bases from V and 2 from J, leaving 14 bases between them. There are 15 residues in the CDR3. CDR3 sequence reads: CASSPRRDDTDTQYF. CDR3 in DNA: TGTGCCAGCAGCCCTCGGCGGGATGACACAGATACGCAGTATTTT.

J is TRBJ1-2 and V is TRBV29-1; 11 nucleotides match TRBD1. Germline trimming cut 6 bases from V and 8 bases from J; bases unmatched to any gene: 29. Germline V gives CDR1 SQVTM, CDR2 ANQGSEA. The CDR3 is 20 amino acids. In DNA form, the CDR3 reads TGCAGCGTGGACTTCCAGGACAGGGGGCGGAAGGGATTTGGGGCATACGGCTACACCTTC. Its translation: CSVDFQDRGRKGFGAYGYTF.

V and J are TRBV11-2 and TRBJ1-2, with 7 bases aligning to TRBD1. The CDR3 sequence is 14 residues long. The germline gives CDR1 SGHAT, CDR2 FQNNGV. V dropped 2 bases and J dropped 7; count of bases not matched to a gene: 7. The CDR3 nucleotides are TGTGCCAGCAGCTTATCCGGGACAGTTGCTGGCTACACCTTC. Protein sequence: CASSLSGTVAGYTF.

For the CDR3, the DNA is TGTGCCAGCGGTTTGGGACAGGAAAATTCACCCCTCCACTTT. This sequence encodes CASGLGQENSPLHF. The chain links TRBV7-8 to TRBJ1-6, with 8 bases lining up with TRBD1. From germline, CDR1 is SGHVS and CDR2 FQNEAQ. V shed 8 bases, J shed 7 bases, and the junction held 7 bases outside the gene matches. The CDR3 covers 14 residues.

The chain uses TRBV5-1 and TRBJ2-7, with 10 bases identical to TRBD2. Germline V gene lookup returns CDR1 SGHRS and CDR2 YFSETQ. The CDR3 contains 15 residues. Trimming removed 0 bases from V and 3 bases from J; junction bases left unmatched: 3. The CDR3 is CASSLETSGFYEQYF. In DNA form, the CDR3 reads TGCGCCAGCAGCTTGGAGACTAGCGGGTTCTACGAGCAGTACTTC.

This clone was seen only once. V and J are TRBV9 and TRBJ2-1; D perhaps matches TRBD2 (6 bases). Germline loops: CDR1 SGDLS, CDR2 YYNGEE. The CDR3 totals 15 residues. V was shortened by 2 bases and J by 4 bases, with 13 bases between the two germline ends. This chain's CDR3 is CASSVGGSQYNEQFF. DNA for the CDR3: TGTGCCAGCAGCGTGGGAGGTTCTCAGTACAATGAGCAGTTCTTC.

The chain combines TRBV19 with TRBJ1-5; D is unclear. Trimming removed 9 bases at V and 3 bases at J, with 18 bases between. The length of the CDR3 is 15 residues. CDR1 is LNHDA and CDR2 is SQIVND in the germline V gene (reference sequence). The CDR3 DNA follows: TGTGCCAGGGGGATTCGAGCAGTCCCCAATCAGCCCCAGCATTTT. It yields the protein CARGIRAVPNQPQHF.

This sequence joins TRBV4-2 and TRBJ1-1; D call uncertain. V was pared by 0 bases and J by 8 bases, with 16 bases between. Germline CDR1 LGHNA, CDR2 YNFKEQ. The CDR3 spans 15 residues. DNA for the CDR3: TGTGCCAGCAGCCAAGATATCTGGTCAGGAAGGGAAGCTTTCTTT. It yields the protein CASSQDIWSGREAFF.

The CDR3 spells CALARDRDYEQYF. The CDR3 DNA reads as TGTGCCTTAGCCCGGGACAGGGATTACGAGCAGTACTTC. The chain links TRBV30 to TRBJ2-7; 9 nucleotides line up with TRBD1. This CDR3 is built from 13 residues. Germline V CDR1 and CDR2: GTSNPN, SVGIG (reference sequence). After removal of 7 bases from V and 4 bases from J, the junction contained 8 bases not matched to a gene.

The rearrangement uses TRBV28 and TRBJ1-1, with TRBD1 matching over 8 bases. The CDR3 has 15 amino acids. Looked up from germline, CDR1 is MDHEN and CDR2 is SYDVKM. J gave up 1 base and V 3 bases, and 4 bases lay outside the gene matches. CDR3 loop: CASSFQGQANTEAFF. The CDR3 DNA follows: TGTGCCAGCAGTTTCCAGGGACAGGCGAACACTGAAGCTTTCTTT.